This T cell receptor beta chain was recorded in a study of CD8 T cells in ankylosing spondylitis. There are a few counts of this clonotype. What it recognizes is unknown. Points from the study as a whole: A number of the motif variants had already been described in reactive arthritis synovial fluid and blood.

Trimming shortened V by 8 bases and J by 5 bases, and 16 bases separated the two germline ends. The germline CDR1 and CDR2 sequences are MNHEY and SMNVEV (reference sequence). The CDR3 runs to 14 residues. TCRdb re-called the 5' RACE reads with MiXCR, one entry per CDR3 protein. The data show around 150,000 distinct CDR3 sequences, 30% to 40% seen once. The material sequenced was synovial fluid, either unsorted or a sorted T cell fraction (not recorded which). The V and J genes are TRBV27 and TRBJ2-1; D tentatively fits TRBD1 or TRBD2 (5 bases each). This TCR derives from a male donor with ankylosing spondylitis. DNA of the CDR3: TGTGCCAGCCGGGGCAGGTTAAGGCACAATGAGCAGTTCTTC. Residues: CASRGRLRHNEQFF.